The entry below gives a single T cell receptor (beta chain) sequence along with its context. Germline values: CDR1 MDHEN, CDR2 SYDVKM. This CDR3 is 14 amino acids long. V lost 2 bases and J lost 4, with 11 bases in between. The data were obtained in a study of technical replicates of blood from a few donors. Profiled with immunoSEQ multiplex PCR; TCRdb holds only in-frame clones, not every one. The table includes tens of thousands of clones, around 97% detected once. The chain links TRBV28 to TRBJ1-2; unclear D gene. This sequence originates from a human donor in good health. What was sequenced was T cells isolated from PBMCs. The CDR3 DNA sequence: TGTGCCAGCAGTTTACCGGGGATTTTCTATGGCTACACCTTC. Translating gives CASSLPGIFYGYTF.